This T cell receptor (beta chain) was observed in a study of T-cell memory formation after mild COVID-19. The overall study: TCR clusters showed largely donor specificity.

This CDR3 is 15 amino acids long. The germline CDR1 and CDR2 sequences are KGHDR and SFDVKD. Trimming at V came to 4 bases and at J to 4 bases, leaving 6 bases not matched to a gene. About this clonotype itself: What it binds is unknown.

cDNA libraries for TCR alpha and TCR beta, carrying sample barcodes and UMIs, came from 5'RACE with constant-segment primers. TCRdb redid the calling of the 5' RACE reads with MiXCR, one entry per CDR3 protein. The table has roughly 580,000 distinct CDR3 sequences, about 20% seen once. General study results and limits: The appearance of some responding clones in pre-infection memory suggested that cross-reactive memory joined. Of the contracting clones, CD4+ ones lay mainly in CM and EM, and CD8+ ones in EMRA.

The sequence derives from an adult woman who had mild COVID-19 (a few samples of this study predate the infection). Cell type and time point are not known. Material for sequencing was PBMCs or a T cell subset sorted from them (not recorded which). The V gene is TRBV24-1, the J gene TRBJ1-2; TRBD1 matches at 9 bases. The CDR3 spells CATSETGGLGYGYTF. DNA of the CDR3: TGTGCCACCAGTGAAACAGGGGGCCTTGGCTATGGCTACACCTTC.